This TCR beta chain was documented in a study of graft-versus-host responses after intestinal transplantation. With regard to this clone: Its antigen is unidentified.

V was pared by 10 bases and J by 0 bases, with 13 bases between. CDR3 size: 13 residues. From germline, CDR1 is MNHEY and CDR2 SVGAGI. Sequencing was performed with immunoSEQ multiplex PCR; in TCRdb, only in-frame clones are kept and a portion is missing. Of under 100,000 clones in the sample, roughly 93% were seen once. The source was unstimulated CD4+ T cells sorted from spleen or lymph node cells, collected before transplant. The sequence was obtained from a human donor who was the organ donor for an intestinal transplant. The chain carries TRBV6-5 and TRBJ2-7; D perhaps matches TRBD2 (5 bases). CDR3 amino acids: CATAKRDSYEQYF. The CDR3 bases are TGTGCCACCGCTAAACGGGACTCCTACGAGCAGTACTTC.